This T cell receptor (beta chain) was obtained from a study of blood T cell repertoires in COVID-19. Clones were read by immunoSEQ multiplex PCR, and TCRdb kept only the in-frame ones, dropping some. The data show around 40,000 clones, with almost 85% seen just once and over 8.5% held by the top ten. This clonotype originated in a human donor in a cohort sampled during active COVID-19. Sequencing was carried out using peripheral blood.

CDR3 sequence reads: CASSYIAGLQETQYF. The DNA for the CDR3 is TGTGCCAGCAGTTACATTGCGGGGTTACAAGAGACCCAGTACTTC. The chain uses TRBV6-5 and TRBJ2-5, with a weak D call TRBD2 (6 bases). Germline CDR1 is MNHEY and CDR2 is SVGAGI. V lost 2 bases and J 2 bases, leaving 12 bases between the germline ends. The CDR3 sequence is 15 residues long.